These 10 T cell receptor beta chains came from one sample sequenced in a study of cytomegalovirus exposure and HLA in healthy donors. TCRdb keeps only in-frame clones here, not all; method: immunoSEQ multiplex PCR. The sample carries 250,000 to 350,000 clones, around 86% recorded once. Sequencing was carried out using PBMCs. These receptors were taken from a young woman in good health and CMV-seronegative.

The chain combines TRBV7-2 with TRBJ2-7, with a tentative D call TRBD2 (5 bases). The CDR3 has 12 residues. CDR1 and CDR2 from the germline V gene are SGHTA and FQGNSA. V lost 4 bases, J lost 8 bases, and 12 bases lay in between. CDR3 amino acids: CASSSPAGKQYF. In DNA, the CDR3 is TGTGCCAGCAGCTCCCCCGCGGGCAAGCAGTACTTC.

The chain is built from TRBV7-3 and TRBJ2-1; TRBD1 might be the D (6 bases). V was trimmed by 1 base and J by 5 bases, leaving 18 bases between them. Germline CDR1 SGHTA, CDR2 FQGTGA. The CDR3 extends over 17 amino acids. CDR3 sequence: CASSLRIPGPGDNEQFF. The CDR3 DNA reads TGTGCCAGCAGCTTAAGGATACCGGGACCAGGGGACAATGAGCAGTTCTTC.

A single count supports this clone. J is TRBJ2-2 and V is TRBV2; 7 bases are a match to TRBD1. The V segment lost 5 bases and the J segment 6 bases; nucleotides outside the gene matches: 0. Looked up from germline, CDR1 is SNHLY and CDR2 is FYNNEI. The CDR3 is 12 residues long. The CDR3 DNA sequence: TGTGCCAGCAGTCAGGGGGCCGGGGAGCTGTTTTTT. Translated: CASSQGAGELFF.

This clone was seen only a few times. This chain joins TRBV6-1 and TRBJ1-1, with D perhaps TRBD1 (5 bases). The V and J ends lost 6 bases and 1 base respectively, with 12 bases between them. Germline CDR1 reads MNHNS; CDR2 reads SASEGT. This CDR3 has 14 residues. The CDR3 region is CASRSRQQNTEAFF. In nucleotides, the CDR3 is TGTGCCAGCAGAAGCCGACAGCAGAACACTGAAGCTTTCTTT.

The V and J genes are TRBV10-3 and TRBJ1-1; D may be TRBD1 (5 bases). The CDR3 extends over 14 amino acids. Germline V gives CDR1 ENHRY, CDR2 SYGVKD. Trimming removed 6 bases at V and 1 base at J, with 12 bases between. CDR3 DNA sequence: TGTGCCATCAGGAGACAGCCCGGGAACACTGAAGCTTTCTTT. Translating gives CAIRRQPGNTEAFF.

The chain has TRBV2 and TRBJ2-2; 7 bases are a match to TRBD2. Germline CDR1 is SNHLY and CDR2 is FYNNEI. Trimming removed 3 bases from V and 2 bases from J; junction bases left unmatched: 6. CDR3 size: 16 residues. CDR3 sequence: CASSESGTTNTGELFF. CDR3 DNA: TGTGCCAGCAGTGAGTCCGGGACTACAAACACCGGGGAGCTGTTTTTT.

This clone came up many times. The V call is TRBV18, the J call TRBJ2-3, with D possibly being TRBD2 (5 bases). V was pared by 2 bases and J by 4 bases, with 13 bases between. CDR3 length equals 15 residues. Per germline, CDR1 KGHSH and CDR2 LQKENI. In nucleotides, the CDR3 is TGTGCCAGCTCACCAGTGGGAGTAGTGGCAGATACGCAGTATTTT. Translating it yields CASSPVGVVADTQYF.

This chain links TRBV7-2 with TRBJ1-2; 8 bases line up with TRBD1. Trimming cost V 1 base and J 7 bases; bases outside gene matches: 11. CDR1 and CDR2 from the germline V gene are SGHTA and FQGNSA. The CDR3 has 16 amino acids. DNA for the CDR3: TGTGCCAGCAGCTTAGGGTCAAGAACAGGGACAGGTGGCTACACCTTC. As protein: CASSLGSRTGTGGYTF.

The chain couples TRBV9 to TRBJ1-1; the D gene is possibly TRBD1 (6 bases). The germline V gene encodes CDR1 SGDLS and CDR2 YYNGEE. V lost 4 bases and J lost 3, with 19 bases in between. This CDR3 region has 16 residues. The CDR3 sequence is CASSPRAGAMYTEAFF. The CDR3 DNA follows: TGTGCCAGCAGCCCACGGGCAGGGGCGATGTACACTGAAGCTTTCTTT. Full variable domain (remainder filled in from reference TRBV9 and TRBJ1-1): DSGVTQTPKHLITATGQRVTLRCSPRSGDLSVYWYQQSLDQGLQFLIQYYNGEERAKGNILERFSAQQFPDLHSELNLSSLELGDSALYFCASSPRAGAMYTEAFFGQGTRLTVV.

This clone was seen once. The chain couples TRBV4-1 to TRBJ2-1; 12 nucleotides line up with TRBD2. Germline V gene lookup returns CDR1 MGHRA and CDR2 YSYEKL. This CDR3 spans 14 amino acids. Trimming removed 6 bases from V and 10 bases from J; junction bases left unmatched: 7. CDR3 nucleotide sequence: TGCGCCAGCAGGAGACTAGCGGGAGTTAGCGAGCAGTTCTTC. Its translation: CASRRLAGVSEQFF.